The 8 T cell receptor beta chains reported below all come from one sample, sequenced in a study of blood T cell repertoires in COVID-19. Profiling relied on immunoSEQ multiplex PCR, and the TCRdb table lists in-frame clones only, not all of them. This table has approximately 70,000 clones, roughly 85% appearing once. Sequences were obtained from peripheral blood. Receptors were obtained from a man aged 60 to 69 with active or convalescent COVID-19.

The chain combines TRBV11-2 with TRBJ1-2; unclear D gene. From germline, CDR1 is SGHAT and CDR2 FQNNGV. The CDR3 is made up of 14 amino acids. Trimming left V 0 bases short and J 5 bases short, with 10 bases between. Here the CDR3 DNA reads TGTGCCAGCAGCTTAGAGGGAGAGGGTTATGGCTACACCTTC. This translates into CASSLEGEGYGYTF.

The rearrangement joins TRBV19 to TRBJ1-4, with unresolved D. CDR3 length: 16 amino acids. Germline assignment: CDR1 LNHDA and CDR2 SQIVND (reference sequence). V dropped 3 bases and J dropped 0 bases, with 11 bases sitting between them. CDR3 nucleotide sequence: TGTGCCAGTAGTATCGGTGGTGCGGCAACTAATGAAAAACTGTTTTTT. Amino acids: CASSIGGAATNEKLFF.

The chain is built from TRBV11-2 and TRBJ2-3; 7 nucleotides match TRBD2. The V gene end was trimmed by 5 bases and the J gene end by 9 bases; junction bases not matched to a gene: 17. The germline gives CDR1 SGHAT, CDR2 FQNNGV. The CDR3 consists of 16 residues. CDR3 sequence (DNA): TGTGCCAGCAGCCCAAGTAGGACTAGGGGAAAGGGGACGCAGTATTTT. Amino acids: CASSPSRTRGKGTQYF.

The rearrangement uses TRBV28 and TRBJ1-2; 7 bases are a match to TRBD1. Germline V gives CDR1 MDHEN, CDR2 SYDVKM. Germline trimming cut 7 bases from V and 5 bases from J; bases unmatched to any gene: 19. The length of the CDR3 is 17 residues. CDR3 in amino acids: CASNQRGGRKTGYGYTF. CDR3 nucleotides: TGTGCCAGCAACCAGAGAGGGGGCCGGAAGACAGGATATGGCTACACCTTC.

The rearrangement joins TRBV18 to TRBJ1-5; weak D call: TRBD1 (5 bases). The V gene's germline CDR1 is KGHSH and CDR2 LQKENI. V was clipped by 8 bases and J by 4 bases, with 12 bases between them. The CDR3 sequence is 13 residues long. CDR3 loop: CASRIGGNQPQHF. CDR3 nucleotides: TGTGCCAGCCGGATCGGGGGGAATCAGCCCCAGCATTTT.

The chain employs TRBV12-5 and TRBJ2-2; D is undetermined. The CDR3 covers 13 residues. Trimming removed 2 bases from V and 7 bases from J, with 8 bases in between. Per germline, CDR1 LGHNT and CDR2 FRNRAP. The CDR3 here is CASGLTPNGELFF. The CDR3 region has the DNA TGTGCTAGTGGTTTGACCCCTAACGGGGAGCTGTTTTTT.

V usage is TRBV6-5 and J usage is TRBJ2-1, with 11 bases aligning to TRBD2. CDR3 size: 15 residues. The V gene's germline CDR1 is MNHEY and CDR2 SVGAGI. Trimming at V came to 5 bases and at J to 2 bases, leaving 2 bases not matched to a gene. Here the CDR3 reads CASSRLAGTYNEQFF. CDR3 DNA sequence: TGTGCCAGCAGTAGACTAGCGGGGACCTACAATGAGCAGTTCTTC.

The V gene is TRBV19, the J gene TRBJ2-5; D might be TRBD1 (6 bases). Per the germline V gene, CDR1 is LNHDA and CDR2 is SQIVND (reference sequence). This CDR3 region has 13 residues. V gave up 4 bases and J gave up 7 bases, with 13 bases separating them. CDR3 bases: TGTGCCAGTAGTACGGCAGGGGACGGGACCCAGTACTTC. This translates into CASSTAGDGTQYF.